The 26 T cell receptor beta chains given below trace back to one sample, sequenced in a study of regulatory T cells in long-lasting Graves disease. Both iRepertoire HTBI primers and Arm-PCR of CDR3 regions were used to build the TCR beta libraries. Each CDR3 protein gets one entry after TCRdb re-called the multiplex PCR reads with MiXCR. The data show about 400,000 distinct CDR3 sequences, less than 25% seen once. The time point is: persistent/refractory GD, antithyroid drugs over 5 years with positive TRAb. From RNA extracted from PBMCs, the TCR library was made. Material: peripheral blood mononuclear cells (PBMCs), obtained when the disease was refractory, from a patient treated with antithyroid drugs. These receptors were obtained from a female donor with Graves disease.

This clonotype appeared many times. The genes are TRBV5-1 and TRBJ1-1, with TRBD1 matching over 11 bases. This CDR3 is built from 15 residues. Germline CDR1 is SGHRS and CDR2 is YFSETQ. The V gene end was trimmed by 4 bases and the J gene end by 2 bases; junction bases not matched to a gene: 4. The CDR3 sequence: CASSAGQGANTEAFF. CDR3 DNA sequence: TGCGCCAGCAGCGCCGGACAGGGGGCTAACACTGAAGCTTTCTTT.

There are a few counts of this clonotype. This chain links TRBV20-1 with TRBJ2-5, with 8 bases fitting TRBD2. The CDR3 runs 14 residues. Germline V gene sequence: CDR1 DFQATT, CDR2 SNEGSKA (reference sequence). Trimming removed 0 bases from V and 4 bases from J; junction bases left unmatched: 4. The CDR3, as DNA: TGCAGTGCTAGAGATTCGGGAGGGAGAGAGACCCAGTACTTC. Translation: CSARDSGGRETQYF.

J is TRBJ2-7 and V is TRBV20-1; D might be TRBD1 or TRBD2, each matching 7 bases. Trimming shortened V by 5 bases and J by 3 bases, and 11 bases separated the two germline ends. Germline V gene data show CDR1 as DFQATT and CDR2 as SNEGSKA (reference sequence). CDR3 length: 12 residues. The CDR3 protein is CSAAGGGYEQYF. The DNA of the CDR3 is TGCAGTGCTGCAGGGGGGGGCTACGAGCAGTACTTC.

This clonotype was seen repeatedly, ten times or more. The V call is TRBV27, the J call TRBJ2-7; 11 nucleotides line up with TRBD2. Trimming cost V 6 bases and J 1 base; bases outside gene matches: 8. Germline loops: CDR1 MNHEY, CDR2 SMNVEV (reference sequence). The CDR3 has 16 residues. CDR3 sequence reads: CASSDFLAGGSYEQYF. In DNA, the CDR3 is TGTGCCAGCAGCGACTTTTTAGCGGGAGGGTCCTACGAGCAGTACTTC.

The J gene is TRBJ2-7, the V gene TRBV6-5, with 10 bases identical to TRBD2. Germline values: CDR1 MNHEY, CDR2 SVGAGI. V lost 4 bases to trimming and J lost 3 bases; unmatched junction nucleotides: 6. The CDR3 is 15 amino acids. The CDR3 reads CASSSTSGIYYEQYF. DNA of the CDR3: TGTGCCAGCAGTTCCACTAGCGGGATATACTACGAGCAGTACTTC.

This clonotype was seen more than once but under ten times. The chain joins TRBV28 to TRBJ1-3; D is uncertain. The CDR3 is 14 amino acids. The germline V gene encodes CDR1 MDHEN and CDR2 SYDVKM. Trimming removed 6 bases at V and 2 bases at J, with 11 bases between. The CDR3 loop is CASSLGVPGNTIYF. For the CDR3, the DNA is TGTGCCAGCAGCCTGGGCGTCCCTGGAAACACCATATATTTT.

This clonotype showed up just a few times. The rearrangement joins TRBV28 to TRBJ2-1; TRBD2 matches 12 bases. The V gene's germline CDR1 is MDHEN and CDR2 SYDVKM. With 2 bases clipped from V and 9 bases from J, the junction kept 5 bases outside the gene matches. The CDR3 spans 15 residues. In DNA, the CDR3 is TGTGCCAGCAGTTTACTAGCGGGAGGGGGAGGTGAGCAGTTCTTC. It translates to CASSLLAGGGGEQFF.

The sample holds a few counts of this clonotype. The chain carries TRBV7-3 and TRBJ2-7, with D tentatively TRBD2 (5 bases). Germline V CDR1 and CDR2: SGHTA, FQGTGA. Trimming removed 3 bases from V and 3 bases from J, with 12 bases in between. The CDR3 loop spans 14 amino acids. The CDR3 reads CASSFPPGYYEQYF. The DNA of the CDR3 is TGTGCCAGCAGCTTCCCCCCGGGGTACTACGAGCAGTACTTC.

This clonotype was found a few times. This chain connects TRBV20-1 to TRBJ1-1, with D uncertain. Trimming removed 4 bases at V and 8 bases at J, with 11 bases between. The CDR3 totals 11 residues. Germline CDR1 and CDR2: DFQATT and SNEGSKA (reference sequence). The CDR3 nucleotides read TGCAGTGCTAACCTTTTGGGGGAAGCTTTCTTT. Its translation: CSANLLGEAFF.

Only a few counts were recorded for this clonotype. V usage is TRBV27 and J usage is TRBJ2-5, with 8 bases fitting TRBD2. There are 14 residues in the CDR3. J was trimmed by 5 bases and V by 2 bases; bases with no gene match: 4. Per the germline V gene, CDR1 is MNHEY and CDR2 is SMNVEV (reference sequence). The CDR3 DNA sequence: TGTGCCAGCAGTTTAAATGGCGGGAGGGAGACCCAGTACTTC. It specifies CASSLNGGRETQYF.

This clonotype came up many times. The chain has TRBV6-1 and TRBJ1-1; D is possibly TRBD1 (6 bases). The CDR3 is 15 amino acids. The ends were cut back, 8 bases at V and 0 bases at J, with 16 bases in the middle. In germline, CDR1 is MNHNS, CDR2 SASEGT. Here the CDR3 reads CASGEPGTLNTEAFF. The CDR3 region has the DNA TGTGCCAGCGGCGAACCCGGGACACTGAACACTGAAGCTTTCTTT.

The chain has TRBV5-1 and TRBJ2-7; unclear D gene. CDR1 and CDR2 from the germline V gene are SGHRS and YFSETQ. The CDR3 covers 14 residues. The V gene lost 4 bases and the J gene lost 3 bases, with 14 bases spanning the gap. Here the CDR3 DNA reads TGCGCCAGCAGCCAAGGGCGCCACGTCTACGAGCAGTACTTC. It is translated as CASSQGRHVYEQYF.

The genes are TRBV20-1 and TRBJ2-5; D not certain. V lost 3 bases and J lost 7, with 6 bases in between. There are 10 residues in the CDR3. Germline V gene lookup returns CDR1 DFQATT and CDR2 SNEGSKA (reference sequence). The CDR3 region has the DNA TGCAGTGCTAGCACCGGGACCCAGTACTTC. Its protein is CSASTGTQYF.

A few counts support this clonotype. Here the CDR3 reads CSVEVPGEAYEQYF. CDR3 bases: TGCAGCGTTGAAGTCCCAGGCGAGGCCTACGAGCAGTACTTC. The V and J genes are TRBV29-1 and TRBJ2-7; D is ambiguous. CDR1 is SQVTM and CDR2 is ANQGSEA in the germline V gene. Trimming shortened V by 1 base and J by 2 bases, and 12 bases separated the two germline ends. This CDR3 comprises 14 residues.

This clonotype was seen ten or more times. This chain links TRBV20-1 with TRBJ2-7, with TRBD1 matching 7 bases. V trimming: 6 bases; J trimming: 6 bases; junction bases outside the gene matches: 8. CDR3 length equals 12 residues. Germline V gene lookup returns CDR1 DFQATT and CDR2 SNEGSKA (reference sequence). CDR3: CSANTGEGEQYF. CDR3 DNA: TGCAGTGCAAATACAGGGGAAGGCGAGCAGTACTTC.

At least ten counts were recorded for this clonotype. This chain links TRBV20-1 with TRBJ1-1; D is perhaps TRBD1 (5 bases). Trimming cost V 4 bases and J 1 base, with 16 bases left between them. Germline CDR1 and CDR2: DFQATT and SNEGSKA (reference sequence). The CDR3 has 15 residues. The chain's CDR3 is CSAMGPERGNTEAFF. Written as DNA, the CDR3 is TGCAGTGCTATGGGGCCTGAGAGGGGGAACACTGAAGCTTTCTTT.

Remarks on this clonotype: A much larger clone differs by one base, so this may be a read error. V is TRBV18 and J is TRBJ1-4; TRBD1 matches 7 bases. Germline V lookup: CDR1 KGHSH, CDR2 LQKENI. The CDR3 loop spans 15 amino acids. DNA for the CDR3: TGTGCCAGCTCACCACGACAGGGAAAGAATGAAGAACTGTTTTTT. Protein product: CASSPRQGKNEELFF. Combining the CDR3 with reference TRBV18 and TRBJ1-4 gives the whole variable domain NAGVMQNPRHLVRRRGQEARLRCSPMKGHSHVYWYRQLPEEGLKFMVYLQKENIIDESGMPKERFSAEFPKEGPSILRIQQVVRGDSAAYFCASSPRQGKNEELFFGSGTQLSVL.

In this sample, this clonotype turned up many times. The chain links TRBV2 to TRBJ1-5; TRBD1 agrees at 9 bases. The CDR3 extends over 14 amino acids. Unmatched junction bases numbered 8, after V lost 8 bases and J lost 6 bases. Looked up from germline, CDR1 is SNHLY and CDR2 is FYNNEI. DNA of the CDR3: TGTGCCAGCGGGCAGGGACAGGGTCGTCAGCCCCAGCATTTT. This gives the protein CASGQGQGRQPQHF.

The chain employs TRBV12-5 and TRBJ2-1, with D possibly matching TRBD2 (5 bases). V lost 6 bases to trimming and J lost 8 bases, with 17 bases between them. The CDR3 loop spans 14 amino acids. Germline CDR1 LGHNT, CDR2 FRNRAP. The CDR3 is CASGPPTSIYEQFF. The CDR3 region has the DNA TGTGCTAGTGGCCCTCCTACTAGTATCTATGAGCAGTTCTTC. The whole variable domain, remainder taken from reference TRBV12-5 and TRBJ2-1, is DARVTQTPRHKVTEMGQEVTMRCQPILGHNTVFWYRQTMMQGLELLAYFRNRAPLDDSGMPKDRFSAEMPDATLATLKIQPSEPRDSAVYFCASGPPTSIYEQFFGPGTRLTVL.

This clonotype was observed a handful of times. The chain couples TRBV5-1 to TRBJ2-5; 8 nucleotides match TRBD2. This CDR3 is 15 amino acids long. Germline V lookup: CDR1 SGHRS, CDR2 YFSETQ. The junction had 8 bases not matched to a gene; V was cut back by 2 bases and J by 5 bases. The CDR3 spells CASSLAGVNRETQYF. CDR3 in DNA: TGCGCCAGCAGCTTAGCGGGAGTCAACAGGGAGACCCAGTACTTC.

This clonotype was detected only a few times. The CDR3: CASSRGPLVYGYTF. CDR3 coding DNA: TGTGCCAGCAGTAGGGGGCCGTTAGTTTATGGCTACACCTTC. The rearrangement joins TRBV6-2 or TRBV6-3 to TRBJ1-2; 7 bases fit TRBD1. With 5 bases clipped from V and 5 bases from J, the junction kept 8 bases outside the gene matches. Germline values: CDR1 MNHEY, CDR2 SVGEGT. The CDR3 totals 14 residues.

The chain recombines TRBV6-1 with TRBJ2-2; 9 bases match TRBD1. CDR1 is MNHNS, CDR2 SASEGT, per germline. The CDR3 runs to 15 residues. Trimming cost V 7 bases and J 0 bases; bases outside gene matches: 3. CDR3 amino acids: CASTHRGPNTGELFF. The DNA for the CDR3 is TGTGCCAGCACACACAGGGGGCCGAACACCGGGGAGCTGTTTTTT.

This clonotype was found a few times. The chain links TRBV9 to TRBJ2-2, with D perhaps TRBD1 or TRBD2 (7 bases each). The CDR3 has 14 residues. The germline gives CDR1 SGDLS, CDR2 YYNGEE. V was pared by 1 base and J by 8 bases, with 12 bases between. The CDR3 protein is CASSVQGGVGELFF. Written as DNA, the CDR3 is TGTGCCAGCAGCGTACAGGGGGGGGTAGGGGAGCTGTTTTTT.

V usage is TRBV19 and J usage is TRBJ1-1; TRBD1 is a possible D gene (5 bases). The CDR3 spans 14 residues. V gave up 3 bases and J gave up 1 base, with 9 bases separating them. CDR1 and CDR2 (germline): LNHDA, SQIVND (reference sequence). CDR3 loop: CASSIGRGNTEAFF. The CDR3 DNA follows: TGTGCCAGTAGTATTGGTAGGGGGAACACTGAAGCTTTCTTT.

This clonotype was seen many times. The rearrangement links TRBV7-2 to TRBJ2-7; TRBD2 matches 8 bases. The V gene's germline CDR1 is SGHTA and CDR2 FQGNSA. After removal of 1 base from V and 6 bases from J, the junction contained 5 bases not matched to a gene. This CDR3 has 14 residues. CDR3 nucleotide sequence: TGTGCCAGCAGCTTAGAGGGACTAGTAACCGAGCAGTACTTC. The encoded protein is CASSLEGLVTEQYF.

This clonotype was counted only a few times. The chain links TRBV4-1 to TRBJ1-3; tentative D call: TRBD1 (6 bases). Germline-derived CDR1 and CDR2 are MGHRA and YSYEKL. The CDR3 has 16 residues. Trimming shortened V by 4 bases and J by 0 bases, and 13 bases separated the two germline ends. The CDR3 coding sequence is TGCGCCAGCAGCCGTAGGACAGAGAGCTCTGGAAACACCATATATTTT. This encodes CASSRRTESSGNTIYF.